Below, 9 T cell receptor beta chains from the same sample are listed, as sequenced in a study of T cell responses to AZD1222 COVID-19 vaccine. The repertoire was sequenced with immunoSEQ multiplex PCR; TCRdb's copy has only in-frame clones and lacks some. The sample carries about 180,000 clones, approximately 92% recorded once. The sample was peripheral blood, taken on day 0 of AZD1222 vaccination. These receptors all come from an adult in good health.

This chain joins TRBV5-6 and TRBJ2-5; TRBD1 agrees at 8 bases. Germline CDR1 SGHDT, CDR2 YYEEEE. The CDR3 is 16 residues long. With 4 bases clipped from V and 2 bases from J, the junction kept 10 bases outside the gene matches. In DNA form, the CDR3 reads TGTGCCAGCAGCGAGTCAGGACAGGGCTTTCAAGAGACCCAGTACTTC. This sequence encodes CASSESGQGFQETQYF.

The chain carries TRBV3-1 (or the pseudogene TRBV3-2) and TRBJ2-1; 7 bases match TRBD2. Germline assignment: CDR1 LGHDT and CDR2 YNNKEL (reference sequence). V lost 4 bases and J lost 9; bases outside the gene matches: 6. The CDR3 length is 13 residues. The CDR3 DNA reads TGTGCCAGCAGCCCCGACGGGGAGGGTGAGCAGTTCTTC. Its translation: CASSPDGEGEQFF.

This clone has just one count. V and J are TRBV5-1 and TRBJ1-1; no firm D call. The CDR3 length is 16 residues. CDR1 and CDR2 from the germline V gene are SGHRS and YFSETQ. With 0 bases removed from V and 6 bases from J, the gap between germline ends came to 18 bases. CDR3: CASSLAIDGVGSEAFF. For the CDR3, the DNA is TGCGCCAGCAGCTTGGCCATAGACGGTGTGGGGTCTGAAGCTTTCTTT. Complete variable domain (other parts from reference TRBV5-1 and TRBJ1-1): KAGVTQTPRYLIKTRGQQVTLSCSPISGHRSVSWYQQTPGQGLQFLFEYFSETQRNKGNFPGRFSGRQFSNSRSEMNVSTLELGDSALYLCASSLAIDGVGSEAFFGQGTRLTVV.

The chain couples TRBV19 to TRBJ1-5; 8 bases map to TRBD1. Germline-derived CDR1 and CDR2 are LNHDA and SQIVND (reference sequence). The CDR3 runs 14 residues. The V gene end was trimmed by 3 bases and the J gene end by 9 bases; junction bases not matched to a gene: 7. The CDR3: CASSMSRGQGPQHF. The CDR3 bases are TGTGCCAGTAGTATGTCCAGGGGGCAAGGGCCCCAGCATTTT.

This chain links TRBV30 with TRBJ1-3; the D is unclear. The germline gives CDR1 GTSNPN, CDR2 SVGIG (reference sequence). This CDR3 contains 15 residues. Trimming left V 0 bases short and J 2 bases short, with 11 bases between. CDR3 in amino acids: CAWSVKTHTGNTIYF. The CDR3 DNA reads TGTGCCTGGAGTGTAAAGACACATACTGGAAACACCATATATTTT.

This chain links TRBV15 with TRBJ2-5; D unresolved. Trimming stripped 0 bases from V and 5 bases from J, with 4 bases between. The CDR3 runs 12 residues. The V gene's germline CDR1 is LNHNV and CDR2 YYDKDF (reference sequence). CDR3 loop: CATSRDMETQYF. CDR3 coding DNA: TGTGCCACCAGCAGAGATATGGAGACCCAGTACTTC.

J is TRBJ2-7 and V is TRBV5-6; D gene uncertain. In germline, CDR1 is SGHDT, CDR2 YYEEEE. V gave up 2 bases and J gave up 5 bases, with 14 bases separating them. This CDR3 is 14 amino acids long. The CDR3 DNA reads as TGTGCCAGCAGCTTAGGCAGGCCTCGGGACGAGCAGTACTTC. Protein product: CASSLGRPRDEQYF.

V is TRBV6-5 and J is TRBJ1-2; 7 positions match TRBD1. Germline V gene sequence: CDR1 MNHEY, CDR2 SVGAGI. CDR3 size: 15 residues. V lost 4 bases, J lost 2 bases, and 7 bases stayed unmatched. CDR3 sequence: CASSSRGGGNYGYTF. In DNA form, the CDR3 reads TGTGCCAGCAGTTCCCGAGGAGGGGGCAACTATGGCTACACCTTC.

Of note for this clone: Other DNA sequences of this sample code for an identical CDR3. The CDR3 reads CASSPNNYEQYF. In DNA form, the CDR3 reads TGTGCCAGCTCACCGAATAACTACGAGCAGTACTTC. This chain uses TRBV18 with TRBJ2-7, with no clear D. The CDR3 has 12 residues. Trimming left V 3 bases short and J 3 bases short, with 6 bases between. Germline assignment: CDR1 KGHSH and CDR2 LQKENI.